This T cell receptor beta chain appears in the sequencing data of a study of cytomegalovirus exposure and HLA in healthy donors. There are 12 residues in the CDR3. The ends were cut back, 5 bases at V and 4 bases at J, with 9 bases in the middle. Per the germline V gene, CDR1 is SNHLY and CDR2 is FYNNEI. In regard to this clone: The antigen remains unidentified.

Use of 60 Vbeta and 13 Jbeta primers characterized the PCR. Libraries were prepared by immunoSEQ multiplex PCR; TCRdb keeps only in-frame clonotypes and omits some of them. The table lists about 130,000 clones, 80% to 85% of them singletons, with about 1.2% in the top ten. Study-wide findings and caveats: Earlier analysis found most TCR beta V segments productive about 90% or about 30% of the time. A later analysis linked a missense variant in DCLRE1C to the trimming of TCR beta V and J genes.

V gene TRBV2 combines with J gene TRBJ2-7; tentatively, D is TRBD2 (5 bases). Sequenced sample: PBMCs. The source of this sequence is a boy between 10 and 17 years old in good health and CMV-seronegative. The CDR3 protein is CASSSGRYEQYF. CDR3 sequence (DNA): TGTGCCAGCAGTAGCGGACGGTACGAGCAGTACTTC.